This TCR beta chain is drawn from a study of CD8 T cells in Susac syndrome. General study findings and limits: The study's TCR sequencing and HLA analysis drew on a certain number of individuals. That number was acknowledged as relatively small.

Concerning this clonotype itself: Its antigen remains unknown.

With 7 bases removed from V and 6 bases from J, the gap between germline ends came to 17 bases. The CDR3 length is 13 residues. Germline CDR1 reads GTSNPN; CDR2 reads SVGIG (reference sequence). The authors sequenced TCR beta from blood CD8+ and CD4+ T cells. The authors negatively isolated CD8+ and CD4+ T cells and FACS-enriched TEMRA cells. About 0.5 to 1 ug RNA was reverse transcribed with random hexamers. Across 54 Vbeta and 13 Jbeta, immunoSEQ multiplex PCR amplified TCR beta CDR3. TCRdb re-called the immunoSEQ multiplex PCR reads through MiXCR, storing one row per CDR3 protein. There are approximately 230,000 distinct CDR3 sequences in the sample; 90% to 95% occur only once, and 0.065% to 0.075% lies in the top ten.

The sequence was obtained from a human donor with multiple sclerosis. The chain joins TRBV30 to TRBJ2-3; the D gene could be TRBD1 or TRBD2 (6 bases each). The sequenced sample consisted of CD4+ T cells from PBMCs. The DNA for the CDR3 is TGTGCCTTCCTGGGGGGCCCGGGGGATACGCAGTATTTT. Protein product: CAFLGGPGDTQYF.